A selection of T cell receptor beta chains follows, all from one sample in a study of CD8+CD57+ T cells in acquired aplastic anemia. Via MiXCR, TCRdb re-called the reads, giving one row per CDR3 protein. The sample records about 210,000 distinct CDR3 sequences, around 60% being singletons. The sequencing input was sorted CD4+, CD8+, or CD8+CD57+ T cells (not recorded which) from PBMCs. These receptors all stem from a human donor in good health. Each CDR3 is given with its conserved first and last residue. The D gene is left open where the match is weak. Clone size is given for some rows only: seen once, a few or many times, or a class if the clone is expanded.

>-|TRBV19|TRBJ1-1|-
CASSIRRETEAFF
TGTGCCAGTAGTATCAGAAGGGAAACTGAAGCTTTCTTT
>TRBD1|TRBV20-1|TRBJ1-1|-
CSAPGGGGTGGRTEAFF
TGCAGTGCCCCTGGGGGGGGGGGGACAGGGGGCAGGACTGAAGCTTTCTTT
>-|TRBV15|TRBJ1-6|-
CATSREAGANSPLHF
TGTGCCACCAGCAGAGAGGCAGGGGCTAATTCACCCCTCCACTTT
>-|TRBV29-1|TRBJ2-5|-
CSVEDRETQYF
TGCAGCGTTGAAGATCGGGAGACCCAGTACTTC
>-|TRBV15|TRBJ1-1|few
CATSGPSGGPNNEAFF
TGTGCCACCAGCGGTCCATCGGGGGGGCCGAACAATGAAGCTTTCTTT
>TRBD1|TRBV9|TRBJ2-1|many
CASSVSGGADEQFF
TGTGCCAGCAGCGTATCAGGGGGTGCCGATGAGCAGTTCTTC
>TRBD2|TRBV10-3|TRBJ2-1|-
CAISESGLAGESEQFF
TGTGCCATCAGTGAGTCCGGACTAGCGGGAGAATCTGAGCAGTTCTTC
>TRBD2|TRBV7-2|TRBJ2-1|-
CASSLRGSGINHNEQFF
TGTGCCAGCAGCTTACGGGGGAGCGGGATCAATCACAATGAGCAGTTCTTC
>TRBD2|TRBV20-1|TRBJ2-7|-
CSAFSRTSGSSYEQYF
TGCAGTGCTTTCTCCCGGACTAGCGGGAGCTCCTACGAGCAGTACTTC
>-|TRBV29-1|TRBJ2-3|-
CSVQSLRTPPLWYF
TGCAGCGTTCAGAGCCTAAGGACTCCCCCATTATGGTATTTT
>TRBD2|TRBV7-9|TRBJ2-3|many
CASRVSGGARDTQYF
TGTGCCAGCAGGGTTAGCGGGGGGGCCAGAGATACGCAGTATTTT
>-|TRBV24-1|TRBJ1-1|-
CATSGNTGLNTEAFF
TGTGCCACCAGTGGAAATACAGGGCTGAACACTGAAGCTTTCTTT
>TRBD2|TRBV19|TRBJ2-1|-
CASSAWTSLNEQFF
TGTGCCAGTAGTGCCTGGACTAGCCTCAATGAGCAGTTCTTC
>-|TRBV10-3|TRBJ2-5|-
CAISDVGVDQPQYF
TGTGCCATCAGTGACGTAGGGGTGGACCAGCCCCAGTACTTC
>-|TRBV27|TRBJ2-1|-
CASSPGTNLYNEQFF
TGTGCCAGCAGTCCCGGGACAAACCTATACAATGAGCAGTTCTTC
>-|TRBV5-8|TRBJ2-7|-
CASSWWDEQYF
TGTGCCAGCAGCTGGTGGGACGAGCAGTACTTC
>TRBD1|TRBV10-1|TRBJ2-1|-
CASSDSQGARLGNEQFF
TGCGCCAGCAGTGACAGTCAGGGGGCAAGGTTGGGCAATGAGCAGTTCTTC
>-|TRBV7-3|TRBJ2-1|-
CASSSRLEGYDEQFF
TGTGCCAGCAGCTCCCGACTGGAGGGGTACGATGAGCAGTTCTTC
>-|TRBV5-1|TRBJ1-1|-
CASSLSPGEAFF
TGCGCCAGCAGCTTGAGTCCAGGGGAAGCTTTCTTT
>-|TRBV2|TRBJ2-5|-
CASTLDSNQETQYF
TGTGCCAGCACCTTGGACAGTAACCAAGAGACCCAGTACTTC
>-|TRBV5-4|TRBJ2-5|-
CASTNRAGRVETQYF
TGTGCCAGCACCAATAGGGCAGGGCGAGTAGAGACCCAGTACTTC
>TRBD1|TRBV14|TRBJ2-7|-
CASSLGTAREQYF
TGTGCCAGCAGCCTCGGGACAGCTCGCGAGCAGTACTTC